A single sample is the source of the 18 T cell receptor beta chains below, sequenced in a study of blood T cell repertoires in COVID-19. Some clones are missing from TCRdb's copy, which holds only in-frame ones; the method was immunoSEQ multiplex PCR. The profile covers 300,000 to 400,000 clones, with roughly 90% appearing a single time and roughly 3.9% taken by the ten largest. The sequencing sample was made of PBMCs or T cells enriched from blood (not recorded which). These receptors were obtained from a woman aged 25-40 years who had been exposed to COVID-19.

This chain links TRBV6-5 with TRBJ2-5, with 10 nucleotides matching TRBD2. V shed 6 bases, J shed 1 base, and the junction held 5 bases outside the gene matches. There are 15 residues in the CDR3. Germline V gives CDR1 MNHEY, CDR2 SVGAGI. In DNA form, the CDR3 reads TGTGCCAGCAGACATAGCGGGGGGCGCCAAGAGACCCAGTACTTC. This translates into CASRHSGGRQETQYF.

The chain couples TRBV5-1 to TRBJ2-1, with 11 bases matching TRBD2. CDR3 length: 15 residues. The germline CDR1 and CDR2 sequences are SGHRS and YFSETQ. J gave up 7 bases and V 5 bases, and 8 bases lay outside the gene matches. The CDR3 sequence: CASRPGTSGGNEQFF. The CDR3 DNA is TGCGCCAGCAGACCCGGGACTAGCGGAGGTAATGAGCAGTTCTTC.

This clone has just a few counts. The gene calls are TRBV9 and TRBJ1-3; TRBD1 matches at 7 bases. The CDR3 is 16 amino acids. J gave up 0 bases and V 0 bases, and 3 bases lay outside the gene matches. CDR1 SGDLS and CDR2 YYNGEE come from the germline V gene. The CDR3 loop is CASSVETGVSGNTIYF. In DNA, the CDR3 is TGTGCCAGCAGCGTAGAAACAGGGGTCTCTGGAAACACCATATATTTT.

The chain is built from TRBV3-1 (or the pseudogene TRBV3-2) and TRBJ1-1, with 7 nucleotides matching TRBD1. The V gene's germline CDR1 is LGHDT and CDR2 YNNKEL (reference sequence). J lost 1 base, V lost 3 bases, and 8 bases had no gene match. This CDR3 has 16 residues. CDR3 bases: TGTGCCAGCAGCCAGGAAGGACAGGTGCGGAACACTGAAGCTTTCTTT. Translating gives CASSQEGQVRNTEAFF.

This chain links TRBV5-1 with TRBJ2-2, with D tentatively TRBD2 (6 bases). CDR1 and CDR2 (germline): SGHRS, YFSETQ. The CDR3 is 15 amino acids. Trimming cost V 5 bases and J 1 base, with 12 bases left between them. CDR3 loop: CASRSRGGNTGELFF. The CDR3 bases are TGCGCCAGCAGGTCTCGGGGAGGGAACACCGGGGAGCTGTTTTTT.

The chain joins TRBV29-1 to TRBJ1-2, with a weak D call TRBD1 (6 bases). The CDR3 sequence is 12 residues long. V was trimmed by 7 bases and J by 1 base, leaving 10 bases between them. CDR1 is SQVTM and CDR2 is ANQGSEA in the germline V gene. CDR3 sequence reads: CSGADSNYGYTF. CDR3 sequence (DNA): TGCAGCGGAGCGGACAGTAACTATGGCTACACCTTC.

The chain uses TRBV6-5 and TRBJ1-1; TRBD1 might be the D (5 bases). The CDR3 covers 12 residues. V was trimmed by 2 bases and J by 5 bases, leaving 6 bases between them. In germline, CDR1 is MNHEY, CDR2 SVGAGI. CDR3 residues: CASSYKGTEAFF. In DNA form, the CDR3 reads TGTGCCAGCAGTTACAAGGGGACTGAAGCTTTCTTT.

V is TRBV7-2 and J is TRBJ2-3; 9 bases are shared with TRBD2. Germline-derived CDR1 and CDR2 are SGHTA and FQGNSA. The CDR3 contains 14 residues. J lost 2 bases, V lost 5 bases, and 2 bases had no gene match. CDR3: CASSRGGATDTQYF. The CDR3 nucleotides read TGTGCCAGCAGCCGCGGGGGGGCCACAGATACGCAGTATTTT.

The chain uses TRBV5-6 and TRBJ2-3; 7 bases are shared with TRBD2. Germline V lookup: CDR1 SGHDT, CDR2 YYEEEE. V gave up 4 bases and J gave up 5 bases; unmatched junction bases: 13. This CDR3 is 16 amino acids long. CDR3 in DNA: TGTGCCAGCAGCCCTAGAGAGGCGGGGGAGGGAGATACGCAGTATTTT. This sequence encodes CASSPREAGEGDTQYF.

The chain joins TRBV4-2 to TRBJ1-2; 7 bases agree with TRBD1. Germline CDR1 LGHNA, CDR2 YNFKEQ. The CDR3 has 18 amino acids. The trim removed 0 bases at V and 1 base at J, leaving 11 bases unmatched. The CDR3 reads CASSQDLAGTVYNYGYTF. CDR3 bases: TGTGCCAGCAGCCAAGATTTGGCCGGGACAGTCTATAACTATGGCTACACCTTC.

The genes are TRBV13 and TRBJ1-1; 10 positions match TRBD1. The V gene's germline CDR1 is PRHDT and CDR2 FYEKMQ (reference sequence). The trim removed 5 bases at V and 3 bases at J, leaving 9 bases unmatched. This CDR3 is 16 amino acids long. The CDR3 region has the DNA TGTGCCAGCAGCCTCGGACAGGGGGTTGTTCACACTGAAGCTTTCTTT. This sequence encodes CASSLGQGVVHTEAFF.

The chain couples TRBV6-5 to TRBJ1-1; TRBD1 matches at 7 bases. Trimming at V came to 7 bases and at J to 11 bases, leaving 7 bases not matched to a gene. CDR3 length: 11 amino acids. The V gene's germline CDR1 is MNHEY and CDR2 SVGAGI. Here the CDR3 reads CASIQGESAFF. In DNA, the CDR3 is TGTGCCAGCATCCAGGGGGAGTCCGCTTTCTTT.

The V gene is TRBV5-1, the J gene TRBJ2-5; D might be TRBD1 (6 bases). The CDR3 is 16 residues long. Germline V gives CDR1 SGHRS, CDR2 YFSETQ. The V end lost 2 bases, the J end lost 2 bases, and 16 bases lay between the germline ends. CDR3 residues: CASSLPTGSRQETQYF. The CDR3 region has the DNA TGCGCCAGCAGCTTACCCACAGGGTCGAGGCAAGAGACCCAGTACTTC.

V is TRBV18 and J is TRBJ2-7, with D tentatively TRBD1 (7 bases). CDR1 and CDR2 (germline): KGHSH, LQKENI. The CDR3 loop spans 15 amino acids. V lost 3 bases to trimming and J lost 6 bases, with 18 bases between them. The CDR3 bases are TGTGCCAGCTCACCTCTTCCACAGGGGACTGGCGAGCAGTACTTC. Amino acids: CASSPLPQGTGEQYF.

The J gene is TRBJ1-1, the V gene TRBV6-1; D call uncertain. Germline V gene data show CDR1 as MNHNS and CDR2 as SASEGT. This CDR3 has 15 amino acids. Trimming pared 0 bases from V and 2 bases from J, leaving 10 bases between. CDR3 region: CASSEAAVYNTEAFF. CDR3 bases: TGTGCCAGCAGTGAAGCAGCGGTATATAACACTGAAGCTTTCTTT.

This chain links TRBV24-1 with TRBJ1-1; D might be TRBD1 (6 bases). The CDR3 extends over 15 amino acids. V was shortened by 2 bases and J by 3 bases, with 12 bases between the two germline ends. Germline lookup yields CDR1 KGHDR and CDR2 SFDVKD. The CDR3 sequence is CATSDSGKGDTEAFF. CDR3 bases: TGTGCCACCAGTGATTCAGGGAAGGGGGACACTGAAGCTTTCTTT.

The V gene is TRBV9, the J gene TRBJ2-1; 8 bases fit TRBD2. V trimming: 2 bases; J trimming: 9 bases; junction bases outside the gene matches: 7. Germline V gene lookup returns CDR1 SGDLS and CDR2 YYNGEE. The CDR3 is made up of 14 amino acids. Here the CDR3 reads CASSVSRGGSEQFF. The CDR3 DNA is TGTGCCAGCAGCGTCTCCCGGGGGGGCTCTGAGCAGTTCTTC.

The CDR3 spells CASSESGGSTEAFF. DNA of the CDR3: TGTGCCAGCAGTGAATCCGGAGGGAGCACTGAAGCTTTCTTT. J is TRBJ1-1 and V is TRBV25-1; D unclear. Germline V gene sequence: CDR1 MGHDK, CDR2 SYGVNS. There are 14 residues in the CDR3. V was trimmed by 1 base and J by 4 bases, leaving 10 bases between them.